The clone carrying this TCR beta chain was seen a handful of times. Its target is not known. The data originate from a study of breast tumors, draining lymph nodes, adjacent tissues. Losses at the gene ends were 2 bases for V and 8 bases for J; bases not matched to a gene: 3. The CDR3 is 14 residues long. CDR1 and CDR2 from the germline V gene are MDHEN and SYDVKM. From the multiplex PCR reads, TCRdb called clonotypes with MiXCR, one entry per CDR3 protein. The table shows about 110,000 distinct CDR3 sequences, with roughly 33% occurring only once. Whole-study results and caveats: That most tumor T cells come from lymph nodes remained unproven. Data fit most tumor T cells coming from lymph node, expanding in tumor. Tumor TCR diversity was below lymph nodes but above nontumor tissue.

Breast cancer patients provided tissue from their axillary draining lymph nodes. This clonotype was obtained from a female donor with breast cancer. Some clones in this sample may be carry-over from other donors' samples. This chain connects TRBV28 to TRBJ1-4; 9 bases agree with TRBD1. Sequencing used axillary lymph node tissue. As DNA, the CDR3 is TGTGCCAGCAGTTTAGACAGGGGGAGGGAAAAACTGTTTTTT. Its protein is CASSLDRGREKLFF.